This passage covers 11 T cell receptor beta chains from one sample sequenced in a study of CD8+ T cells in alopecia areata. Treatment here: oral pan-JAK inhibitor, 5-10 mg twice daily. Investigators isolated RNA and reverse transcribed it into cDNA to act as the sequencing template. Repertoires were generated with immunoSEQ multiplex PCR, while TCRdb's copy carries only in-frame clones and drops some. Of some 160,000 clones in the sample, about 71% were seen once. Specimen: CD4+ T cells sorted from blood, collected at week 4, from a patient treated with tofacitinib. Receptor source: a human donor with alopecia areata.

This clone was found a few times. The chain is built from TRBV4-3 and TRBJ1-2; a weak D match, TRBD1 (5 bases). Deletions cut 0 bases from V and 4 bases from J, with 9 bases between. Germline CDR1 is LGHNA and CDR2 is YSLEER. The CDR3 loop spans 14 amino acids. DNA for the CDR3: TGCGCCAGCAGCCAAGATAGCACAGGCTATGGCTACACCTTC. This translates into CASSQDSTGYGYTF.

V usage is TRBV15 and J usage is TRBJ1-2; D is uncertain. CDR3 length equals 15 residues. V was clipped by 0 bases and J by 3 bases, with 11 bases between them. Germline CDR1 and CDR2: LNHNV and YYDKDF (reference sequence). CDR3 in DNA: TGTGCCACCAGCAGAGAAAGCCAGGACCACTATGGCTACACCTTC. Residues: CATSRESQDHYGYTF.

This clone has more than one count but fewer than ten. The DNA for the CDR3 is TGTGCCTGGAGTTCGGCGTTTGGGGCCGAAGCTTTCTTT. Amino acids: CAWSSAFGAEAFF. V usage is TRBV30 and J usage is TRBJ1-1; D possibly corresponds to TRBD1 (5 bases). This CDR3 has 13 amino acids. Germline V CDR1 and CDR2: GTSNPN, SVGIG (reference sequence). The V and J ends lost 2 bases and 8 bases respectively, with 15 bases between them. The full variable domain, rest sourced from reference TRBV30 and TRBJ1-1, is SQTIHQWPATLVQPVGSPLSLECTVEGTSNPNLYWYRQAAGRGLQLLFYSVGIGQISSEVPQNLSASRPQDRQFILSSKKLLLSDSGFYLCAWSSAFGAEAFFGQGTRLTVV.

The chain is built from TRBV21-1 and TRBJ2-3; the D call in the table, TRBD2, was not verified against the DNA. TRBV21-1 counts as a pseudogene. CDR3 length: 9 amino acids. The CDR3 is CAREHTQYF. The CDR3 DNA reads as TGTGCCAGGGAGCATACGCAGTATTTT.

The V call is TRBV30, the J call TRBJ1-5; no firm D call. The germline CDR1 and CDR2 sequences are GTSNPN and SVGIG (reference sequence). The CDR3 contains 11 residues. Deletions cut 0 bases from V and 11 bases from J, with 8 bases between. CDR3 bases: TGTGCCTGGAGTGTAGGCAGCACCCAGCATTTT. Translation: CAWSVGSTQHF. The full variable domain, rest sourced from reference TRBV30 and TRBJ1-5, is SQTIHQWPATLVQPVGSPLSLECTVEGTSNPNLYWYRQAAGRGLQLLFYSVGIGQISSEVPQNLSASRPQDRQFILSSKKLLLSDSGFYLCAWSVGSTQHFGDGTRLSIL.

The rearrangement joins TRBV18 to TRBJ1-2, with unresolved D. CDR3 size: 13 residues. In germline, CDR1 is KGHSH, CDR2 LQKENI. V lost 2 bases and J 4 bases, leaving 8 bases between the germline ends. Here the CDR3 DNA reads TGTGCCAGCTCACCAGGGGTTCCCTATGGCTACACCTTC. It translates to CASSPGVPYGYTF.

This clone was observed once. The J gene is TRBJ2-2, the V gene TRBV2, with D possibly being TRBD1 or TRBD2 (6 bases each). Trimming took 1 base from V and 3 from J, leaving 12 bases between them. Germline V lookup: CDR1 SNHLY, CDR2 FYNNEI. This CDR3 contains 16 residues. In nucleotides, the CDR3 is TGTGCCAGCAGTGAAGGGGGGGCGCAGGACACCGGGGAGCTGTTTTTT. Translated: CASSEGGAQDTGELFF.

Worth noting for this clone: The same CDR3 is also encoded by other DNA sequences in this sample. The rearrangement joins TRBV11-2 to TRBJ2-5, with D uncertain. The CDR3 consists of 13 residues. V lost 1 base to trimming and J lost 2 bases, with 5 bases between them. Germline V gene data show CDR1 as SGHAT and CDR2 as FQNNGV. The CDR3 DNA reads as TGTGCCAGCAGCTTAGGTCTTCAAGAGACCCAGTACTTC. This sequence encodes CASSLGLQETQYF.

The table lists this clone with a count of one. This chain links TRBV2 with TRBJ2-4, with a possible D match to TRBD2 (5 bases). CDR3 length: 14 residues. Trimming took off 1 base at V and 7 bases at J, with 11 bases between the two ends. CDR1 is SNHLY and CDR2 is FYNNEI in the germline V gene. The CDR3 DNA reads TGTGCCAGCAGTGAAGTTCCGGGCGGGAACATTCAGTACTTC. Protein: CASSEVPGGNIQYF.

This chain uses TRBV19 with TRBJ2-5; 11 bases line up with TRBD1. This CDR3 region has 16 residues. J lost 5 bases, V lost 2 bases, and 7 bases had no gene match. Looked up from germline, CDR1 is LNHDA and CDR2 is SQIVND (reference sequence). The CDR3 sequence: CASSIRTGGFPETQYF. In nucleotides, the CDR3 is TGTGCCAGTAGTATAAGGACAGGGGGCTTCCCTGAGACCCAGTACTTC.

The rearrangement links TRBV4-3 to TRBJ2-7, with D possibly being TRBD1 (7 bases). V shed 5 bases and J shed 2 bases, with 16 bases lying between them. The CDR3 covers 15 residues. Germline V CDR1 and CDR2: LGHNA, YSLEER. This CDR3 is CASSELQGGPYEQYF. The CDR3 region has the DNA TGCGCCAGCAGCGAACTTCAGGGGGGTCCCTACGAGCAGTACTTC.